This T cell receptor (beta chain) was found in a study of blood T cells in healthy people across ages (dated by TCRdb to the mid-2010s). With regard to the full study: In model experiments, template switching captured roughly one uniquely barcoded TCR beta cDNA molecule for every two T cells. Age-related changes in TCR beta repertoire diversity were measured in the study by deep sequencing normalized with unique cDNA molecular identifiers. The donors were split into four age groups: young (average 16 years), middle-aged (roughly 40), aged (roughly 65) and long-lived (82). To avoid experimental bias, donors of different ages were distributed randomly across sequencing lanes. Using the same blood draw, the study looked at two additional independent replicas of 1 million unique cDNA reads for two donors, one aged 18 to 29 and the other aged 80 or older.

The method behind the library was 5' RACE. The reads were generated on an Illumina HiSeq 2500. A second PCR of roughly 6 to 12 cycles was performed with a sample-barcoded 5' primer and a J-beta primer mix. Each TCR beta cDNA molecule received a unique molecular identifier from a template-switch 5' adaptor carrying 12 random nucleotides. At least 2.5 million CDR3-containing paired-end reads were obtained from each sample. First-strand cDNA synthesis was performed from all RNA using the Mint cDNA synthesis kit, with priming by a TRBC-specific oligonucleotide. All cDNA was treated with uracil-DNA glycosylase and then went through a first 18-cycle PCR with the universal primers M1SS and BC2_uni_R. As for the original processing: Normalization of each sample was performed by random selection of 1 million high-quality reads, each carrying a distinct molecular identifier. Instead of being binned into consensus sequences, reads with shared molecular identifiers were discarded. MiTCR, with a Q25 quality threshold and the strictest error-elimination algorithm, was used for CDR3 identification, clonotype clustering and error correction. Lower-bound total TCR beta diversity was estimated with a nonparametric unseen species model using Euler transformation. TCRdb reworked the public reads: Q25 trimming with fastp, MiXCR clone assembly, productive beta chains retained. For every CDR3 protein sequence, its rows merge into one entry that carries the most common genes and DNA. These V and J calls derive from TCRdb rather than the authors' analysis. For this sample there are 780,000 or so distinct CDR3 sequences; 45% to 70% appear just once. The ten largest clones take up roughly 25% of the sample.

Donors were 35 to 40 systemically healthy Caucasian individuals from Russia aged roughly 6 to 100 years. Ten milliliters of peripheral blood were drawn from each donor into EDTA-treated Vacutainer tubes. Ficoll-Paque density-gradient centrifugation was used to isolate PBMCs, with at least 6.5 million per sample. Total RNA was extracted from PBMCs with Trizol reagent, with at least 5.5 micrograms obtained per sample. For every donor, flow cytometry on a PBMC aliquot measured the percentage of naive CD45RAhigh/CD27high T cells. Summary of the overall study and its limitations: As age increased, observed TCR beta diversity per million T cells dropped in a roughly linear way, and a significant reduction was already evident by age 40. A strong correlation was found between observed TCR beta diversity and the percentage of naive T cells measured by flow cytometry. Compared with the aged group, the long-lived group had more naive CD4+ T cells, fewer expanded clones and increased TCR diversity, suggesting age selection. Donor CMV infection status was unknown, potentially confounding age-related changes in expanded clonotypes. Estimates of total diversity based on one million sequenced T cells were considered lower bounds and underestimates. Bulk unsorted PBMC profiling prevented conclusive comparison of naive and antigen-experienced compartments.

CDR1 and CDR2 are read off the germline V gene (reference sequence) as MNHEY and SMNVEV. Deletion took 6 bases off V and 6 bases off J, with a span of 21 bases between the germline ends. From its cysteine to its phenylalanine, the CDR3 spans 16 amino acids. The only DNA kept is the CDR3, 48 bases in frame from the first base. To note about this clonotype: Its antigen is unknown. No base-level quality is on record; no much larger clone is a single base apart.

Sequenced material: blood. Recombination joined TRBV27 with TRBJ2-1; D gene: possibly TRBD2, on 6 matching bases. This clonotype was obtained from a middle-aged man in good health. The bases read TGTGCCAGCAGGGGGGTTAGTATAGCGGACGTCAATGAGCAGTTCTTC. Translated, this is CASRGVSIADVNEQFF.